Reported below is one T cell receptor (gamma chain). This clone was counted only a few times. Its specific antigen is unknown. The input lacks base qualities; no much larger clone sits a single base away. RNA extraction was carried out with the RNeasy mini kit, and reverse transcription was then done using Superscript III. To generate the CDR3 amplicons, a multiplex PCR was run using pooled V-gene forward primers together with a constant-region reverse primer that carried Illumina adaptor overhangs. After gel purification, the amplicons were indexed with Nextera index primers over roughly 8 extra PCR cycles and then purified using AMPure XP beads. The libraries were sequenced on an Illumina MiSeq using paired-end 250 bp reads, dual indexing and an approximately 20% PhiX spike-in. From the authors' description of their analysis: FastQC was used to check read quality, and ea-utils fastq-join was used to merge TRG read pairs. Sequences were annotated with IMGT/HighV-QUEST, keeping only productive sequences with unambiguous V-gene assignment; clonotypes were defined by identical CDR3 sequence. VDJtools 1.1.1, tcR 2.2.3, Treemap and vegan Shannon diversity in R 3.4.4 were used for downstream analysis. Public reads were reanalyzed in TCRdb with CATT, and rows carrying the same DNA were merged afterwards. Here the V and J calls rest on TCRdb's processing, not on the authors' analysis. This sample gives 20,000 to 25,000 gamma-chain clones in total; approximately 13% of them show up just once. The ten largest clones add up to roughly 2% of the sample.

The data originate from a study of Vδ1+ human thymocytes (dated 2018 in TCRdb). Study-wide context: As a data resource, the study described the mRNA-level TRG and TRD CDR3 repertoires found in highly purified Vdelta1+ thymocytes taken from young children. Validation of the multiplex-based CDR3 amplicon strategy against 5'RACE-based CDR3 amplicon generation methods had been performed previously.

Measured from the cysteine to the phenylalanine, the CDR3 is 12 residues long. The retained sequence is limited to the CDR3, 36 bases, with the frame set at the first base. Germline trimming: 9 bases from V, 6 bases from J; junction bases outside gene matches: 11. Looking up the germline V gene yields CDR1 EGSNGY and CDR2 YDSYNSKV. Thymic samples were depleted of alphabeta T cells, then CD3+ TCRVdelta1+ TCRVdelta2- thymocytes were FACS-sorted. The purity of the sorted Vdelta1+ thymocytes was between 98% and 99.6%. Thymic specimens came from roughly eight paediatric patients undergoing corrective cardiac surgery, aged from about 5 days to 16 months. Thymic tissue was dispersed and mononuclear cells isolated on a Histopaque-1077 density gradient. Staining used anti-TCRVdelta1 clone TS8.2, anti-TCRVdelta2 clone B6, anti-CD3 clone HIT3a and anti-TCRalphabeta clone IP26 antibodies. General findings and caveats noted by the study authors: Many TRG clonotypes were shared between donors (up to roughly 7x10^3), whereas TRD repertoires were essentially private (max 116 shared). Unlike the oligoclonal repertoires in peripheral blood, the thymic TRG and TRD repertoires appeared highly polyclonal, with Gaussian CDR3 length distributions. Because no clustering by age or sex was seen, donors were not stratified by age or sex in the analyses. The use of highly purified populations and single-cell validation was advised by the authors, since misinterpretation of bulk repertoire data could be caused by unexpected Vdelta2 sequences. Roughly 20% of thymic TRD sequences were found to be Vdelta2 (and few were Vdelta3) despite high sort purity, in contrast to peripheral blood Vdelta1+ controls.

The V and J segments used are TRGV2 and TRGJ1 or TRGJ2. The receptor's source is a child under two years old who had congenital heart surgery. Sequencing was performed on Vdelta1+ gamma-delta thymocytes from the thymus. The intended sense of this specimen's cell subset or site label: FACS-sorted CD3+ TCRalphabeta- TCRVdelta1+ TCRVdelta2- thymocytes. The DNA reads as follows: TGTGCCACCCCACACGGGGCTTATAAGAAACTCTTT. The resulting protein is CATPHGAYKKLF.